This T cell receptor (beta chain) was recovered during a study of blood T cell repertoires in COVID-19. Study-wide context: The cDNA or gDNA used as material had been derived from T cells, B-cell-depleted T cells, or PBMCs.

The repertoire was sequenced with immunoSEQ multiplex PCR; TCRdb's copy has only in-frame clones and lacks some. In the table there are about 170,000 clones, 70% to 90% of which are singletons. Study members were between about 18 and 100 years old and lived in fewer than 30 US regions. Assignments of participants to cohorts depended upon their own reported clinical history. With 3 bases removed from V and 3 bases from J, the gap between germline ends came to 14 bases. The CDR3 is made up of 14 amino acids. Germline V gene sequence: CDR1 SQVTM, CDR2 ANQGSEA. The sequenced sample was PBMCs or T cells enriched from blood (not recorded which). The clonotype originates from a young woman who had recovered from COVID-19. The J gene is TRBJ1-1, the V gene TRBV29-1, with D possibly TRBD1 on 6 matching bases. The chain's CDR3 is CSVDSTGLDTEAFF. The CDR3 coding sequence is TGCAGCGTTGATAGTACAGGGTTGGACACTGAAGCTTTCTTT.